The text below deals with one T cell receptor (beta chain). Treatment described: 15 to 20 received Ad26.COV2.S at low or high dose, single or two shots; about 5 received placebo; per-sample allocation not given. Sample collection was performed on day 63 after the first vaccine or placebo injection. An adult aged 18-55 years in Boston served as the donor. These data come from a study of Ad26.COV2.S vaccination and SARS-CoV-2 variants. Trimming took 0 bases from V and 4 from J, leaving 13 bases between them. Germline CDR1 reads SGHRS; CDR2 reads YFSETQ. The CDR3 has 15 amino acids. Clones were read by immunoSEQ multiplex PCR, and TCRdb kept only the in-frame ones, dropping some. This sample has some 300,000 clones; just over 85% occur once, and the top ten carry roughly 1.9%.

This sequence originates from a person aged 18-65 years who received the Ad26.COV2.S COVID-19 vaccine or a placebo. Sample: peripheral blood, taken in a trial of Ad26.COV2.S vaccine versus placebo. V is TRBV5-1 and J is TRBJ1-2, with D possibly being TRBD1 (5 bases). The CDR3 is CASSLVGDSGYGYTF. In DNA, the CDR3 is TGCGCCAGCAGCTTGGTGGGTGACAGCGGCTATGGCTACACCTTC.